The next 24 T cell receptor beta chains were all read from a single sample in a study of cytomegalovirus exposure and HLA in healthy donors (dated by TCRdb to the late 2010s). Library preparation employed the immunoSEQ multiplex PCR assay. The multiplex PCR relied on a mix of 60 forward primers for TCR Vbeta segments and 13 reverse primers for TCR Jbeta segments. The immuneACCESS repertoire file appears here via TCRdb, limited to in-frame rearrangements. These files lack a portion of the clones; in checked studies, under half of the deficit traces to unresolved V genes, and the cause of the others is not known. The sample table records 150,000 to 200,000 clones; just under 80% of these occur just once. Approximately 1.2% of the sample rests with the top ten. What was sequenced was PBMCs. The origin of the receptors is a man younger than 45 in good health and CMV-seronegative.

The chain couples TRBV16 to TRBJ2-1; D ambiguous. This CDR3 is built from 15 residues. V dropped 0 bases and J dropped 0 bases, with 6 bases sitting between them. From germline, CDR1 is KGHSY and CDR2 FQNENV. CDR3 loop: CASSQSAVSYNEQFF. The DNA for the CDR3 is TGTGCCAGCAGCCAATCGGCTGTCTCCTACAATGAGCAGTTCTTC.

The chain is built from TRBV30 and TRBJ2-5, with unresolved D. TRBJ2-7 matches the DNA end more closely, so the J call is doubtful. The CDR3 length is 11 residues. The germline gives CDR1 GTSNPN, CDR2 SVGIG (reference sequence). CDR3 sequence (DNA): TGTGCCTGGAGGCTCTCCTACGAGCAGTACTTC. This translates into CAWRLSYEQYF.

The V call is TRBV12-5, the J call TRBJ2-2; a possible D gene is TRBD2 (6 bases). V was trimmed by 1 base and J by 3 bases, leaving 12 bases between them. The germline V gene has CDR1 LGHNT and CDR2 FRNRAP. CDR3 size: 16 residues. The CDR3 coding sequence is TGTGCTAGTGGTTTGGGAAACTTAGCGGACACCGGGGAGCTGTTTTTT. Translation gives CASGLGNLADTGELFF.

CDR3 protein: CASSQTGDWRTEAFF. CDR3 DNA: TGTGCCAGCAGCCAAACGGGTGATTGGAGGACTGAAGCTTTCTTT. This chain uses TRBV13 with TRBJ1-1; D remains ambiguous. From germline, CDR1 is PRHDT and CDR2 FYEKMQ (reference sequence). The CDR3 runs to 15 residues. The ends were cut back, 5 bases at V and 5 bases at J, with 18 bases in the middle.

This chain links TRBV5-4 with TRBJ2-1; TRBD1 matches at 8 bases. Germline assignment: CDR1 SGHNT and CDR2 YYREEE (reference sequence). This CDR3 has 15 residues. V shed 0 bases, J shed 4 bases, and the junction held 3 bases outside the gene matches. In DNA, the CDR3 is TGTGCCAGCAGCTTGGGGACAGGGATTTACAATGAGCAGTTCTTC. It translates to CASSLGTGIYNEQFF.

A single count supports this clone. The chain recombines TRBV2 with TRBJ1-6; D is possibly TRBD1 (5 bases). This CDR3 has 15 residues. Trimming left V 6 bases short and J 7 bases short, with 16 bases between. Germline V gene lookup returns CDR1 SNHLY and CDR2 FYNNEI. CDR3 DNA: TGTGCCAGCAGCCTACTACTGGGGGGAAATTCACCCCTCCACTTT. This codes for CASSLLLGGNSPLHF.

The rearrangement links TRBV27 to TRBJ2-1; TRBD2 matches at 11 bases. V was clipped by 8 bases and J by 5 bases; unmatched bases: 8. The CDR3 is made up of 15 amino acids. CDR1 is MNHEY, CDR2 SMNVEV, per germline (reference sequence). CDR3 sequence (DNA): TGTGCCAGCGGTGCCGGGACTAGCGGAGACAATGAGCAGTTCTTC. Translating it yields CASGAGTSGDNEQFF.

This clone has a handful of counts. J is TRBJ1-2 and V is TRBV6-1; 9 bases are a match to TRBD1. This CDR3 is 15 amino acids long. Germline V lookup: CDR1 MNHNS, CDR2 SASEGT. V lost 6 bases, J lost 5 bases, and 10 bases stayed unmatched. In DNA form, the CDR3 reads TGTGCCAGCAGGCTGGGACAGGGTTTTTGGTATGGCTACACCTTC. Encoded protein: CASRLGQGFWYGYTF.

V is TRBV7-9 and J is TRBJ2-5; TRBD1 might be the D (7 bases). The CDR3 is 13 residues long. V lost 5 bases, J lost 3 bases, and 10 bases lay in between. Germline V gives CDR1 SEHNR, CDR2 FQNEAQ (reference sequence). CDR3 DNA sequence: TGTGCCAGCAGCCCAGGGGGGAAAGAGACCCAGTACTTC. The encoded protein is CASSPGGKETQYF.

J is TRBJ1-1 and V is TRBV28, with D tentatively TRBD1 (5 bases). The CDR3 loop spans 13 amino acids. CDR1 is MDHEN and CDR2 is SYDVKM in the germline V gene. Trimming pared 3 bases from V and 1 base from J, leaving 6 bases between. This chain's CDR3 is CASSFDRNTEAFF. The CDR3 DNA follows: TGTGCCAGCAGTTTCGACAGGAACACTGAAGCTTTCTTT.

The V and J genes are TRBV28 and TRBJ1-6; D remains unclear. The CDR3 extends over 17 amino acids. The germline V gene has CDR1 MDHEN and CDR2 SYDVKM. V shed 5 bases and J shed 2 bases, with 16 bases lying between them. The CDR3 DNA sequence: TGTGCCAGCAGTCCGCCGGCGGGTGCCACCTATAATTCACCCCTCCACTTT. Its translation: CASSPPAGATYNSPLHF.

V usage is TRBV15 and J usage is TRBJ2-3; 15 positions agree with TRBD2. The CDR3 consists of 17 residues. The junction had 7 bases not matched to a gene; V was cut back by 4 bases and J by 5 bases. The germline V gene encodes CDR1 LNHNV and CDR2 YYDKDF (reference sequence). CDR3 sequence: CATSTGLAGGRGDTQYF. The CDR3 DNA follows: TGTGCCACCAGCACCGGACTAGCGGGGGGGCGAGGAGATACGCAGTATTTT.

V and J are TRBV4-1 and TRBJ1-5; TRBD1 is a possible D gene (5 bases). The germline V and J ends were trimmed by 4 bases and 5 bases, with 9 bases remaining between them. The CDR3 has 13 residues. Germline V gene data show CDR1 as MGHRA and CDR2 as YSYEKL. In nucleotides, the CDR3 is TGCGCCAGCAGCCGTCAGGGCTATCAGCCCCAGCATTTT. It translates to CASSRQGYQPQHF.

This clone was counted between two and nine times. The rearrangement uses TRBV5-4 and TRBJ2-2; 9 nucleotides agree with TRBD2. There are 15 residues in the CDR3. Per germline, CDR1 SGHNT and CDR2 YYREEE (reference sequence). Unmatched junction bases numbered 4, after V lost 7 bases and J lost 0 bases. The CDR3 spells CASGGGGANTGELFF. In DNA form, the CDR3 reads TGTGCCAGCGGTGGCGGGGGGGCGAACACCGGGGAGCTGTTTTTT.

The chain recombines TRBV7-9 with TRBJ1-1, with unresolved D. V gave up 5 bases and J gave up 7 bases, with 8 bases separating them. The CDR3 length is 11 residues. CDR1 is SEHNR and CDR2 is FQNEAQ in the germline V gene (reference sequence). As DNA, the CDR3 is TGTGCCAGCAGCCCCTACAGTGAAGCTTTCTTT. It yields the protein CASSPYSEAFF.

This clone was recorded a few times. The chain recombines TRBV7-9 with TRBJ1-5; 8 bases line up with TRBD1. This CDR3 has 16 amino acids. The germline V gene has CDR1 SEHNR and CDR2 FQNEAQ (reference sequence). Losses at the gene ends were 2 bases for V and 5 bases for J; bases not matched to a gene: 8. The CDR3 DNA reads TGTGCCAGCAGCTTATTTTTAGGACAGGGTGATCAGCCCCAGCATTTT. Translation: CASSLFLGQGDQPQHF.

The rearrangement joins TRBV19 to TRBJ2-6, with 10 nucleotides matching TRBD2. The CDR3 consists of 20 residues. Per the germline V gene, CDR1 is LNHDA and CDR2 is SQIVND (reference sequence). J was trimmed by 0 bases and V by 5 bases; bases with no gene match: 13. CDR3 sequence (DNA): TGTGCCAGTAGTGCAACACCGGGACTAGCGTATCTCTCTGGGGCCAACGTCCTGACTTTC. Translated, it gives CASSATPGLAYLSGANVLTF. Based on the CDR3 plus reference TRBV19 and TRBJ2-6, the full variable domain is DGGITQSPKYLFRKEGQNVTLSCEQNLNHDAMYWYRQDPGQGLRLIYYSQIVNDFQKGDIAEGYSVSREKKESFPLTVTSAQKNPTAFYLCASSATPGLAYLSGANVLTFGAGSRLTVL.

CDR3 protein: CASTPVVYDEQYF. The CDR3 coding sequence is TGTGCCAGCACCCCGGTCGTGTACGACGAGCAGTACTTC. The genes are TRBV6-1 and TRBJ2-7; D uncertain. CDR3 length: 13 residues. Trimming removed 7 bases at V and 5 bases at J, with 15 bases between. Germline values: CDR1 MNHNS, CDR2 SASEGT.

The chain links TRBV28 to TRBJ1-2, with TRBD1 as a possible D gene (5 bases). The CDR3 spans 13 residues. CDR1 and CDR2 from the germline V gene are MDHEN and SYDVKM. Trimming left V 6 bases short and J 7 bases short, with 15 bases between. The CDR3 here is CASRTDSPLGYTF. The DNA for the CDR3 is TGTGCCAGCAGAACCGACAGTCCTCTTGGCTACACCTTC.

The chain recombines TRBV11-2 with TRBJ2-3; 9 nucleotides line up with TRBD1. The V gene end was trimmed by 8 bases and the J gene end by 6 bases; junction bases not matched to a gene: 3. CDR1 is SGHAT, CDR2 FQNNGV, per germline. The CDR3 totals 12 residues. The CDR3 DNA sequence: TGTGCCAGCGGGACAGGGCAGGATACGCAGTATTTT. Translated, it gives CASGTGQDTQYF.

The rearrangement links TRBV30 to TRBJ2-5, with 13 bases fitting TRBD2. TRBJ2-7 explains the end of the DNA better; the J call may be wrong. This CDR3 contains 17 residues. Germline-derived CDR1 and CDR2 are GTSNPN and SVGIG (reference sequence). CDR3 loop: CAWSRLAGGPIGDEQYF. CDR3 DNA: TGTGCCTGGAGCCGACTAGCGGGAGGCCCTATCGGGGACGAGCAGTACTTC.

The V and J genes are TRBV23-1 and TRBJ2-5; TRBD2 agrees at 16 bases. Being an ORF, TRBV23-1 has a function that is uncertain. CDR3 size: 18 residues. V lost 6 bases to trimming and J lost 1 base; unmatched junction nucleotides: 8. Here the CDR3 DNA reads TGCGCCAGCAGACGACCCGGGACTAGCGGGAGGGCCCAAGAGACCCAGTACTTC. It yields the protein CASRRPGTSGRAQETQYF.

The chain has TRBV28 and TRBJ2-2, with D perhaps TRBD1 (5 bases). Looked up from germline, CDR1 is MDHEN and CDR2 is SYDVKM. V gave up 7 bases and J gave up 4 bases, with 13 bases separating them. The CDR3 contains 14 residues. The CDR3 bases are TGTGCCAGCACCATCGACAGACCCACCGGGGAGCTGTTTTTT. Amino acid sequence: CASTIDRPTGELFF.

This clone occurred a few times. The rearrangement links TRBV5-1 to TRBJ2-2, with D tentatively TRBD1 (6 bases). Trimming removed 5 bases at V and 4 bases at J, with 12 bases between. Germline loops: CDR1 SGHRS, CDR2 YFSETQ. The CDR3 runs 14 residues. CDR3 region: CASSSGAGTGELFF. In DNA, the CDR3 is TGCGCCAGCAGTTCAGGGGCGGGCACCGGGGAGCTGTTTTTT.